The subject of this entry is one T cell receptor (beta chain). This record belongs to a study of blood T cell repertoires in COVID-19. Looking at the study overall: Researchers got acute and convalescent COVID-19 samples from the United States, Italy and Spain. The cDNA or gDNA used as material had been derived from T cells, B-cell-depleted T cells, or PBMCs.

Cohorts were determined from participant-reported clinical history. Each recovered donor of Cohort 3 presented with two negative PCRs, clearance, or symptom resolution. The repertoire was sequenced with immunoSEQ multiplex PCR; TCRdb's copy has only in-frame clones and lacks some. The table lists more than 250,000 clones, 80% to 90% of them singletons. Germline CDR1 reads SEHNR; CDR2 reads FQNEAQ (reference sequence). With V trimmed by 2 bases and J by 1 base, 1 base remained unmatched. The length of the CDR3 is 14 residues. V and J are TRBV7-9 and TRBJ1-1; 7 nucleotides agree with TRBD1. Input material: PBMCs or T cells enriched from blood (not recorded which). The TCR sequence derives from a man aged 25-40 years who had recovered from COVID-19. CDR3 nucleotides: TGTGCCAGCAGCTTAACAGGGGAGAACACTGAAGCTTTCTTT. Its translation: CASSLTGENTEAFF.